This T cell receptor beta chain was documented in a study of identical twins. Germline-derived CDR1 and CDR2 are MGHRA and YSYEKL. The CDR3 sequence is 16 residues long. Deletions cut 3 bases from V and 2 bases from J, with 15 bases between. This clonotype was counted many times. TCRdb independently ran MiXCR on the 5' RACE reads; one entry per CDR3 protein. The table shows about 340,000 distinct CDR3 sequences, with more than 9% occurring only once. The data also belong to a second study, concerning yellow fever vaccine responses in identical twins.

Input material: CD8+ T cells sorted from blood. This TCR derives from a woman between 18 and 29 years old in good health. The chain joins TRBV4-1 to TRBJ2-3; maybe TRBD2 (5 bases). CDR3 sequence reads: CASSHRKGESTDTQYF. CDR3 nucleotide sequence: TGCGCCAGCAGCCATAGGAAGGGAGAGTCCACAGATACGCAGTATTTT.